The 27 T cell receptor beta chains in this list originate from one sample, sequenced in a study of blood T cell repertoires in COVID-19. The method was immunoSEQ multiplex PCR; TCRdb's version includes in-frame clones alone and lacks a portion of them. The sample has around 200,000 clones, about 86% seen once. Sequencing was done on a sample of peripheral blood. The origin of the receptors is a woman in her forties or fifties with acute or convalescent COVID-19.

The rearrangement joins TRBV6-1 to TRBJ1-2, with 12 nucleotides matching TRBD1. The CDR3 runs 15 residues. Per the germline V gene, CDR1 is MNHNS and CDR2 is SASEGT. V shed 3 bases, J shed 7 bases, and the junction held 6 bases outside the gene matches. In DNA form, the CDR3 reads TGTGCCAGCAGTGATGGGGACAGGGGGCTATTTGGCTACACCTTC. Translating it yields CASSDGDRGLFGYTF.

The chain is built from TRBV7-2 and TRBJ2-7, with 12 bases matching TRBD2. After removal of 3 bases from V and 3 bases from J, the junction contained 3 bases not matched to a gene. This CDR3 is built from 15 residues. Germline V gene sequence: CDR1 SGHTA, CDR2 FQGNSA. The CDR3 DNA reads as TGTGCCAGCAGCTTGTCTAGCGGGGGGGTCTACGAGCAGTACTTC. It translates to CASSLSSGGVYEQYF.

J is TRBJ2-1 and V is TRBV18, with 8 bases identical to TRBD2. Per the germline V gene, CDR1 is KGHSH and CDR2 is LQKENI. Germline trimming cut 1 base from V and 3 bases from J; bases unmatched to any gene: 5. The CDR3 sequence is 16 residues long. Written as DNA, the CDR3 is TGTGCCAGCTCACCACTGAGTCTAGCGGGCTACAATGAGCAGTTCTTC. The encoded protein is CASSPLSLAGYNEQFF. Using reference TRBV18 and TRBJ2-1 for the parts outside the CDR3, the full variable domain is NAGVMQNPRHLVRRRGQEARLRCSPMKGHSHVYWYRQLPEEGLKFMVYLQKENIIDESGMPKERFSAEFPKEGPSILRIQQVVRGDSAAYFCASSPLSLAGYNEQFFGPGTRLTVL.

This chain joins TRBV5-6 and TRBJ1-2; perhaps TRBD1 as D (5 bases). Germline lookup yields CDR1 SGHDT and CDR2 YYEEEE. V gave up 3 bases and J gave up 7 bases, with 10 bases separating them. The CDR3 is made up of 12 amino acids. CDR3 DNA: TGTGCCAGCAGCTCCCAGGGTCCTGGCTACACCTTC. It translates to CASSSQGPGYTF.

The sample holds a few counts of this clone. The chain combines TRBV5-5 with TRBJ1-2; 8 bases match TRBD1. This CDR3 comprises 16 residues. Losses at the gene ends were 0 bases for V and 7 bases for J; bases not matched to a gene: 11. CDR1 is SGHKS, CDR2 YYEKEE, per germline (reference sequence). CDR3 DNA: TGTGCCAGCAGCTTGGGGACAGGGTATCATCTGGGTGGCTACACCTTC. Protein sequence: CASSLGTGYHLGGYTF.

This chain joins TRBV30 and TRBJ1-5, with 7 bases lining up with TRBD1. The CDR3 sequence is 14 residues long. The junction had 5 bases not matched to a gene; V was cut back by 3 bases and J by 3 bases. Germline-derived CDR1 and CDR2 are GTSNPN and SVGIG (reference sequence). CDR3 sequence (DNA): TGTGCCTGGAGGCGACAGGGATTCAATCAGCCCCAGCATTTT. Amino acid sequence: CAWRRQGFNQPQHF.

The V gene is TRBV9, the J gene TRBJ2-1; perhaps TRBD2 as D (5 bases). CDR3 length equals 17 residues. CDR1 is SGDLS, CDR2 YYNGEE, per germline. Between the trimmed V and J ends, which lost 4 bases and 0 bases, there was a span of 17 bases. Here the CDR3 DNA reads TGTGCCAGCAGCCCTCAGCTAGCAAGCGGCTCCTACAATGAGCAGTTCTTC. It translates to CASSPQLASGSYNEQFF.

This clone was found once. The chain recombines TRBV7-8 with TRBJ1-3; D gene ambiguous. The CDR3 covers 17 residues. V lost 0 bases and J lost 0, with 12 bases in between. Looked up from germline, CDR1 is SGHVS and CDR2 is FQNEAQ. The CDR3, as DNA: TGTGCCAGCAGCTTAGCGAGACGGAGGGACTCTGGAAACACCATATATTTT. It specifies CASSLARRRDSGNTIYF.

V is TRBV19 and J is TRBJ1-6, with D hard to call. The CDR3 is made up of 17 amino acids. V gave up 6 bases and J gave up 5 bases, with 20 bases separating them. Germline assignment: CDR1 LNHDA and CDR2 SQIVND (reference sequence). CDR3 loop: CASSPRREPNNNSPLHF. The CDR3, as DNA: TGTGCCAGTAGCCCACGCCGGGAGCCGAATAATAATTCACCCCTCCACTTT.

The V gene is TRBV28, the J gene TRBJ2-7; 13 bases map to TRBD2. The CDR3 loop spans 14 amino acids. V gave up 4 bases and J gave up 7 bases; unmatched junction bases: 4. CDR1 and CDR2 (germline): MDHEN, SYDVKM. The CDR3 reads CASSWTSGSEEQYF. CDR3 DNA sequence: TGTGCCAGCAGTTGGACTAGCGGGAGCGAGGAGCAGTACTTC.

The V gene is TRBV19, the J gene TRBJ1-5; 7 bases align to TRBD1. The CDR3 consists of 14 residues. V shed 6 bases, J shed 8 bases, and the junction held 10 bases outside the gene matches. Germline values: CDR1 LNHDA, CDR2 SQIVND (reference sequence). The CDR3 loop is CASSRDSQEEPQHF. As DNA, the CDR3 is TGTGCCAGTAGCCGGGACAGCCAGGAAGAGCCCCAGCATTTT.

The genes are TRBV12-3 or TRBV12-4 and TRBJ1-2, with D possibly being TRBD1 (5 bases). Deletions cut 6 bases from V and 2 bases from J, with 10 bases between. This CDR3 spans 13 amino acids. The CDR3 sequence: CASSLGVNYGYTF. CDR3 bases: TGTGCCAGCAGCCTAGGGGTCAACTATGGCTACACCTTC.

CDR3 nucleotides: TGTGCCACCAGCCGGGCGGGGACCCCGCGCACCGGGGAGCTGTTTTTT. It codes for CATSRAGTPRTGELFF. The V gene is TRBV15, the J gene TRBJ2-2, with a weak D call TRBD2 (6 bases). This CDR3 has 16 amino acids. Germline assignment: CDR1 LNHNV and CDR2 YYDKDF (reference sequence). Between the trimmed V and J ends, which lost 5 bases and 4 bases, there was a span of 17 bases.

The chain recombines TRBV7-9 with TRBJ1-1, with 7 bases identical to TRBD1. The length of the CDR3 is 15 residues. Germline CDR1 SEHNR, CDR2 FQNEAQ (reference sequence). The V segment lost 5 bases and the J segment 3 bases; nucleotides outside the gene matches: 9. CDR3 nucleotides: TGTGCCAGCAGCCCCCGGACAGGCGTGGACACTGAAGCTTTCTTT. The encoded protein is CASSPRTGVDTEAFF.

V gene TRBV11-2 combines with J gene TRBJ1-2, with D maybe TRBD1 (6 bases). Germline V CDR1 and CDR2: SGHAT, FQNNGV. The ends were cut back, 4 bases at V and 5 bases at J, with 11 bases in the middle. The CDR3 contains 13 residues. Written as DNA, the CDR3 is TGTGCCAGCAGCTCCGGACAGATATATGGCTACACCTTC. It is translated as CASSSGQIYGYTF.

The chain employs TRBV9 and TRBJ2-1; 8 bases line up with TRBD2. J was trimmed by 6 bases and V by 7 bases; bases with no gene match: 18. CDR3 length: 17 residues. Germline CDR1 and CDR2: SGDLS and YYNGEE. Here the CDR3 reads CASHIGNVAGSVNEQFF. CDR3 nucleotide sequence: TGTGCCAGCCATATCGGGAACGTAGCGGGAAGTGTCAATGAGCAGTTCTTC.

V gene TRBV27 combines with J gene TRBJ1-1; D not resolved. The germline CDR1 and CDR2 sequences are MNHEY and SMNVEV (reference sequence). This CDR3 region has 15 residues. The germline V and J ends were trimmed by 5 bases and 5 bases, with 18 bases remaining between them. CDR3 coding DNA: TGTGCCAGCAGTCTGTCATACTTGGCGAGGACTGAAGCTTTCTTT. Translating gives CASSLSYLARTEAFF.

The rearrangement uses TRBV11-2 and TRBJ2-2; D perhaps matches TRBD1 (6 bases). Deletions cut 6 bases from V and 2 bases from J, with 22 bases between. Germline V gene data show CDR1 as SGHAT and CDR2 as FQNNGV. CDR3 size: 18 residues. CDR3 in amino acids: CASRYGGGAGANTGELFF. Written as DNA, the CDR3 is TGTGCCAGCAGATATGGAGGTGGGGCAGGGGCTAACACCGGGGAGCTGTTTTTT.

The chain is built from TRBV6-5 and TRBJ2-7; unclear D gene. The CDR3 has 14 residues. Germline CDR1 reads MNHEY; CDR2 reads SVGAGI. Trimming removed 5 bases at V and 0 bases at J, with 11 bases between. The CDR3: CASSTYPSSYEQYF. The CDR3 coding sequence is TGTGCCAGCAGTACCTATCCTAGCTCCTACGAGCAGTACTTC.

This clone has a count of ten or more. This chain connects TRBV2 to TRBJ1-6; TRBD1 matches 10 bases. Trimming cost V 5 bases and J 8 bases; bases outside gene matches: 6. The CDR3 extends over 15 amino acids. CDR1 is SNHLY, CDR2 FYNNEI, per germline. As DNA, the CDR3 is TGTGCCAGCAGTCCAGAGGGGACAGGGGATTCACCCCTCCACTTT. This gives the protein CASSPEGTGDSPLHF. The full variable domain, with the rest looked up from reference TRBV2 and TRBJ1-6, is EPEVTQTPSHQVTQMGQEVILRCVPISNHLYFYWYRQILGQKVEFLVSFYNNEISEKSEIFDDQFSVERPDGSNFTLKIRSTKLEDSAMYFCASSPEGTGDSPLHFGNGTRLTVT.

This sequence joins TRBV28 and TRBJ1-5; D gene unclear. Looked up from germline, CDR1 is MDHEN and CDR2 is SYDVKM. The CDR3 has 16 amino acids. Trimming cost V 5 bases and J 2 bases, with 16 bases left between them. CDR3 sequence: CASSLGGRGGNQPQHF. CDR3 DNA: TGTGCCAGCAGTCTAGGAGGGAGAGGTGGCAATCAGCCCCAGCATTTT.

In this sample, this clone turned up once. Other DNA variants within this sample encode the same CDR3. This rearrangement joins TRBV7-6 to TRBJ2-1, with TRBD2 matching over 14 bases. CDR3 length: 15 residues. Germline CDR1 reads SGHVS; CDR2 reads FNYEAQ. The trim removed 5 bases at V and 8 bases at J, leaving 5 bases unmatched. CDR3 in amino acids: CASSTGTSGSDEQFF. CDR3 nucleotide sequence: TGTGCCAGCAGCACAGGGACTAGCGGGAGCGATGAGCAGTTCTTC.

This chain links TRBV24-1 with TRBJ2-3, with D uncertain. Between the trimmed V and J ends, which lost 4 bases and 2 bases, there was a span of 9 bases. The germline V gene has CDR1 KGHDR and CDR2 SFDVKD. CDR3 size: 14 residues. For the CDR3, the DNA is TGTGCCACCAGTGACCGGGTATTCACAGATACGCAGTATTTT. It yields the protein CATSDRVFTDTQYF.

V and J are TRBV5-4 and TRBJ1-2; D is possibly TRBD1 (5 bases). CDR1 is SGHNT and CDR2 is YYREEE in the germline V gene (reference sequence). With 4 bases removed from V and 7 bases from J, the gap between germline ends came to 11 bases. This CDR3 is built from 12 residues. CDR3 residues: CASSDRGAGYTF. For the CDR3, the DNA is TGTGCCAGCAGCGATAGGGGTGCTGGCTACACCTTC.

The rearrangement links TRBV24-1 to TRBJ2-3; weak D call: TRBD2 (7 bases). The V gene lost 0 bases and the J gene lost 6 bases, with 15 bases spanning the gap. The CDR3 spans 16 residues. Looked up from germline, CDR1 is KGHDR and CDR2 is SFDVKD. The CDR3 nucleotides read TGTGCCACCAGTGATTTGGAGACTGAGGGGGGGGATACGCAGTATTTT. It codes for CATSDLETEGGDTQYF.

This chain joins TRBV5-6 and TRBJ2-7, with D tentatively TRBD2 (7 bases). This CDR3 has 15 residues. Germline assignment: CDR1 SGHDT and CDR2 YYEEEE. V lost 4 bases to trimming and J lost 3 bases, with 17 bases between them. The CDR3 region is CASSHEQGGGYEQYF. As DNA, the CDR3 is TGTGCCAGCAGCCACGAACAGGGCGGGGGCTACGAGCAGTACTTC.

V and J are TRBV5-1 and TRBJ1-1, with a possible D match to TRBD1 (6 bases). Germline V gives CDR1 SGHRS, CDR2 YFSETQ. The V gene lost 4 bases and the J gene lost 3 bases, with 16 bases spanning the gap. The CDR3 covers 15 residues. The CDR3 sequence is CASSAGVGADTEAFF. For the CDR3, the DNA is TGCGCCAGCAGCGCTGGTGTGGGGGCGGACACTGAAGCTTTCTTT.